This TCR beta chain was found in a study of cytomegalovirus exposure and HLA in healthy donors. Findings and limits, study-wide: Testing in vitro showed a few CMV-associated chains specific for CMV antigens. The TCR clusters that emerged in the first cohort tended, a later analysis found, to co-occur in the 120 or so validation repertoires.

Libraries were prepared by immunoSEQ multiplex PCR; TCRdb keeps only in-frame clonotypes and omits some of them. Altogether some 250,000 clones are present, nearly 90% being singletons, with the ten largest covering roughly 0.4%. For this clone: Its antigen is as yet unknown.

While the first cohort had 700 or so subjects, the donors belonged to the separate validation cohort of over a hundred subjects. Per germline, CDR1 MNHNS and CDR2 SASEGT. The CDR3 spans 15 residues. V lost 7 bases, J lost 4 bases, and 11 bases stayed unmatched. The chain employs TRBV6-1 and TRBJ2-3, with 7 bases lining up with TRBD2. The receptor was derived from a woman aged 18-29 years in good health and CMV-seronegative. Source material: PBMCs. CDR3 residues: CASIGRGLQADTQYF. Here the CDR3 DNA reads TGTGCCAGCATCGGGCGGGGGTTGCAAGCAGATACGCAGTATTTT.